This T cell receptor beta chain originates from a study of cytomegalovirus exposure and HLA in healthy donors (dated by TCRdb to the late 2010s). About the study as a whole: In an earlier analysis of under 750 of the donors, 250 to 300 Gb of sequence data and some 100 million unique TCR beta sequences from roughly 180 million T cells were reported. Roughly 300 gigabases of sequencing data and tens of millions of unique TCR sequences were included in an early release covering over 600 HLA-typed donors. Of the roughly 410 genotyped donors, more than 75% were placed in the genetic ancestry cluster associated with self-reported Caucasian donors. The study was designed to test whether signatures of past pathogen exposure could be identified by cataloging public T cell receptors. The study used immunosequencing to profile the T cell repertoires of 600 to 850 subjects and linked those repertoires to cytomegalovirus serostatus. A separate validation cohort of some 130 different subjects was used in addition to the 666-subject first cohort. To predict cytomegalovirus infection status, the study combined high-throughput TCR immunosequencing, statistical association of individual TCRs with disease status, and machine learning. To study patterns of TCR occurrence, a later analysis re-analyzed previously published TCR beta repertoires from 650 to 750 donors and added high-resolution HLA genotyping. The later analysis used no new phenotypic data to find candidate immune exposures, relying instead on TCR beta sequences and their occurrence across donors. To decide whether each TCR beta V gene segment behaved as functional or pseudogenic, an earlier analysis of over 500 of the donors relied on high-throughput TCR beta sequencing. Donor age, sex, ethnicity and CMV serostatus were compiled together with the repertoire data. A later genetic analysis used genome-wide SNP genotypes for 398 of the 666 donors, treating that subset as a discovery cohort. All discovery cohort repertoires had been generated on a single sequencing platform. HLA typing included class I and class II loci at four-digit resolution. The number of donors typed differed by locus, with 629-630 for A, B, C, DRB1 and DQB1, approximately 500 for DQA1, approximately 570 for DPA1, and around 460 for DPB1. Because of strong linkage in the cohort, 4 to 6 DR-DQ haplotypes were treated as single units for association and clustering. Across 300 to 400 genotyped donors of the cohort, an average of roughly 200,000 unique TCR beta nucleotide sequences per donor were sequenced, and 15% to 20% of those sequences were non-productive.

Library preparation used the immunoSEQ multiplex PCR assay. For the multiplex PCR, a mixture combining 60 forward primers for TCR Vbeta segments and 13 reverse primers for TCR Jbeta segments was used. The CDR3 region of rearranged TCR beta genes was amplified from genomic DNA by a multiplex PCR assay. Amplified TCR beta libraries were sequenced as 87-base-pair reads on the Illumina HiSeq System. Per the authors' processing: A later analysis tallied tens of millions of unique TCR beta chains across the 550 to 850 repertoires, and some 12 million of those chains were shared by two or more donors. Raw reads were error-corrected and collapsed into unique sequences with a nearest-neighbor algorithm that merged closely related sequences to remove PCR and sequencing errors. To assign V, D and J gene segments, CDR3 sequences were aligned to IMGT reference sequences. For a sequence to be retained, a match of at least six nucleotides to both a V gene segment and a J gene segment was required. Rearrangements were called productive when the CDR3 lacked stop codons and stayed in frame with V and J; all others were non-productive. CDR3 was defined according to IMGT convention as the region running from the second conserved V-encoded cysteine to the conserved J-encoded phenylalanine. Sequences without an unambiguous match to a single V gene segment were excluded from the earlier analysis of approximately 600 of the donors. An earlier analysis of a few hundred of the donors called V segments functional above 56.7% productive rearrangements and segregating when the between-donor standard deviation exceeded 5%. To diagnose cytomegalovirus status from the catalog of TCR beta chain sequences, a statistical classification framework was built. In a later analysis, V and J genes were assigned by comparing TCR nucleotide sequences against IMGT/GENE-DB human TR gene sequences. Using the TCRdist pipeline, a later analysis assigned CDR3 sequences along with most-parsimonious VDJ recombination scenarios. In a later analysis, each TCR beta chain was defined by its CDR3 amino acid sequence together with its V-gene family, and reads lacking a unique V-gene family were excluded. In a later analysis, some 600 highly shared, low-generation-probability nucleotide sequences were removed to address suspected cross-contamination and a sequencing artifact. In a later analysis, a clonal expansion index for each public chain was calculated from normalized within-repertoire ranks of inferred template counts. A later analysis computed generation probabilities with a VDJ recombination model fitted to out-of-frame rearrangements, and checked the results against IGoR. In a later analysis, hypergeometric tests were used to score TCR-TCR, TCR-HLA and TCR-CMV co-occurrence, with a repertoire-size bias correction applied to TCR pairs. False discovery rates were estimated in a later analysis by permuting HLA or CMV assignments 20 times. In a later analysis, co-occurring TCRs were grouped using DBSCAN, with TCRdist sequence similarity added in when clustering inside HLA-allele-positive subsets. For co-occurrence clustering, repertoires with fewer than 30,000 or more than 120,000 public chains were excluded, along with five or six repertoires with anomalous nucleotide sharing. This is the immuneACCESS table as TCRdb keeps it, with only in-frame sequences that have V and J called. A part of the clones is gone; compared with another copy, unresolved V genes explain less than half, and the rest is unexplained. That table gives V, J and clone size, and the DNA gave D and trimming. The table for this sample lists some 160,000 clones; roughly 62% of them were counted only once. The ten largest clones add up to more than 4% of the sample.

On this clone: Its specific antigen is unknown. One end of the junction varies from germline; a read error may be responsible.

Taken from the germline V gene (reference sequence), the CDR1 and CDR2 loops are LNHDA and SQIVND. The CDR3 runs 11 residues from the cysteine to the phenylalanine. Only CDR3 DNA is held: 33 bases, read in frame from base 1. In total, approximately 610 healthy bone marrow donors made up the cohort. Cohort members were all nominally healthy when sampled, although unrecorded immune exposures were likely present. The donor tested CMV seronegative and was one of the 352 seronegative cohort members. A peripheral blood sample was collected from each donor, and TCR beta sequencing was performed on peripheral blood mononuclear cells. The Qiagen DNeasy Blood Extraction Kit was used to extract genomic DNA from the blood cell samples. What the authors observed across the whole study: The 87-base-pair reads could not distinguish some IMGT-functional V segments, including TRBV6-2 and TRBV6-3, so those segments were excluded. A later analysis found that HLA-associated TCR beta chains were more clonally expanded and had lower generation probabilities than equally common non-associated chains. The presence/absence analyses assumed that sequencing depth was roughly uniform across donors, and that assumption may not be true. Cytomegalovirus status was reported to be diagnosed by the classifier with high specificity and sensitivity in both the original and validation cohorts. The earlier analysis of about 600 of the donors excluded roughly 16 rarely observed V segments, including chromosome 9 orphons, because counts were too low. A cluster of highly shared sequence variants was judged likely to represent a technical artifact of the sequencing pipeline. HLA typing was unavailable for some donors at each locus, so association tests used only the typed subset. A further reported finding was that TCR beta sequences accurately predicted the HLA-A and HLA-B alleles for most subjects in the first cohort. In an earlier analysis of roughly 560 of the donors, most TCR beta V segments were observed in productive rearrangements about 87% or about 30% of the time, broadly matching IMGT annotations. In a later analysis, 16,951 TCR beta sequences were associated with specific HLA alleles at a false discovery rate of 0.05. A later genetic analysis associated a missense DCLRE1C variant with V-gene and J-gene trimming of TCR beta chains, and an independent cohort replicated the association. Strong co-occurrence of HLA alleles, especially DR and DQ, made assigning TCR associations to individual alleles difficult. The authors suggested that the approach could potentially be generalized to other disease states and immunological phenotypes. Correlated functional status among segregating V segments might reflect linkage disequilibrium, but an unknown experimental factor could not be ruled out. Across donors, most TCR sequences were observed very rarely, whereas some public TCRs were present in many individuals. Three of the identified cytomegalovirus-associated TCR beta chains were confirmed in vitro to be specific for cytomegalovirus antigens. A later analysis reported that several top co-occurrence clusters appeared linked to parvovirus B19, influenza, CMV and Epstein-Barr virus. The study gave a list of 150 to 200 TCR beta chains associated with cytomegalovirus. In a later analysis, the rate of TCR association differed among HLA loci, with DRB1 alleles having the most associated TCRs and HLA-C alleles having the fewest. Only TCR beta chains were sequenced in this cohort, and the absence of alpha or paired-chain data limited detectable features. For the cohort, immune exposure information was limited to CMV serostatus. According to a later genetic analysis, donors in an Asian-associated ancestry cluster had fewer N-insertions in productive TCRs than the approximately 650-donor mean. Most CMV-associated TCR beta chains appeared to be HLA-restricted in a later analysis, and the HLA associations seemed to be driven largely by CMV exposure.

This chain joins TRBV19 to TRBJ1-1; tentative D gene TRBD1, with 6 bases matching. This receptor was taken from a man aged 60 to 75 in good health and CMV-seronegative. The specimen was PBMCs. The DNA is as follows: TGTGCCAGTAGTCCAGTGGGGGGGGCGAAATTT. Its protein product is CASSPVGGAKF.